The clone carrying this TCR beta chain was counted only a few times. The antigen is unknown. A much larger clone sits a single nucleotide away, making a read error possible. The source of the sample is a study of Graves' ophthalmopathy and Graves' hyperthyroidism. On the study more broadly: Hyperthyroidism counted as stable given no ophthalmopathy within 18 months of follow-up. Points from the study as a whole: A model of 13 signatures distinguished ophthalmopathy from stable hyperthyroidism at roughly 86% sensitivity and roughly 80% specificity.

Exclusion criteria comprised other autoimmune diseases, uncontrolled infections, pregnancy or lactation in patients. The CDR3 is 15 residues long. In germline, CDR1 is DFQATT, CDR2 SNEGSKA (reference sequence). Trimming took off 3 bases at V and 1 base at J, with 12 bases between the two ends. RNA transcripts were the source from which TCR beta CDR3 regions were amplified. RT-PCR in the first round used HTBI primers; a second-round multiplex PCR followed. MiXCR, applied by TCRdb to the multiplex PCR reads, yields one record per CDR3 protein. Of 500,000 to 600,000 distinct CDR3 sequences listed, less than 40% were seen once; the top ten hold roughly 4.5%.

The chain is built from TRBV20-1 and TRBJ2-2; possible D gene TRBD1, 6 bases. This TCR was recovered from an adult man with Graves' hyperthyroidism. The source material was peripheral blood or thyroid tissue (not recorded which). The CDR3 bases are TGCAGTGCTAGTTGTGGGACACGGAACACCGGGGAGCTGTTTTTT. The encoded protein is CSASCGTRNTGELFF.